Below, 2 T cell receptor beta chains from the same sample are listed, as sequenced in a study of T cell repertoires in cytomegalovirus infection. One entry per CDR3 protein, called by TCRdb with MiXCR from the reads. The sample has 150,000 to 200,000 distinct CDR3 sequences; roughly 9.8% are singletons. Sequenced input: PBMCs. The receptors here all came from a human donor in good health (CMV status not recorded). Some clones in this sample may be carry-over from other donors' samples.

The chain carries TRBV19 and TRBJ1-1; D is undetermined. Trimming took off 6 bases at V and 3 bases at J, with 20 bases between the two ends. There are 16 residues in the CDR3. Germline V gene sequence: CDR1 LNHDA, CDR2 SQIVND (reference sequence). CDR3 in DNA: TGTGCCAGTAGCTTAGGATCAAGTGGGGTGGACACTGAAGCTTTCTTT. Translating gives CASSLGSSGVDTEAFF.

This clonotype has more than one count but fewer than ten. The V gene is TRBV25-1, the J gene TRBJ1-4; 8 bases fit TRBD1. The germline V gene has CDR1 MGHDK and CDR2 SYGVNS. The ends lost 2 bases at V and 14 bases at J; junction bases unmatched: 13. The CDR3 extends over 15 amino acids. CDR3 DNA sequence: TGTGCCAGCAGTGAAGGGGGGACAGGATCCGTTCGGCTGTTTTTT. Protein product: CASSEGGTGSVRLFF.